What follows describes a single TCR beta chain. The antigen is unknown. This sample stems from a study of monozygotic twins with inflammatory bowel disease. From its re-call of the 5' RACE reads, TCRdb lists each CDR3 protein once, without DNA. The sample shows under 350,000 distinct CDR3 sequences, and over 5% sits with its ten largest clones. Points from the study as a whole: Treatment differences in immunosuppression may have added variability to the repertoires of patients.

The CDR3 loop spans 15 amino acids. The TCR was taken from a human donor with ulcerative colitis or Crohn's disease, or a healthy co-twin of an affected twin (not recorded which). The chain combines TRBV12-3 or TRBV12-4 with TRBJ2-3; the D gene TCRdb calls, TRBD2, cannot be checked with no DNA. Material for sequencing was blood. CDR3 region: CASSLAGTGLDTQYF.